What follows is one TCR beta chain and its context. Clones were read by immunoSEQ multiplex PCR, and TCRdb kept only the in-frame ones, dropping some. In the table there are roughly 120,000 clones, around 83% of which are singletons. The record originates from a study of blood T cell repertoires in COVID-19. V shed 3 bases and J shed 7 bases, with 16 bases lying between them. Germline V lookup: CDR1 LNHDA, CDR2 SQIVND (reference sequence). The CDR3 loop spans 15 amino acids. The TCR comes from a man between 40 and 49 years old with acute or convalescent COVID-19. The sequenced material came from peripheral blood. The J gene is TRBJ2-1, the V gene TRBV19, with D possibly being TRBD1 (5 bases). The CDR3 region has the DNA TGTGCCAGTAGTATCCTAGGGCAGGGTGAGAATGAGCAGTTCTTC. Its translation is CASSILGQGENEQFF.